The 3 T cell receptor beta chains below were found in one sample sequenced in a study of CD8 T cells in Susac syndrome. Reverse transcription used about 0.45 to 1 ug RNA and random hexamers. TCRdb analysed the immunoSEQ multiplex PCR reads with MiXCR anew, one entry per CDR3 protein. The sample shows 170,000 or so distinct CDR3 sequences, 85% to 95% of them seen only once. The sample comprised CD4+ T cells from PBMCs. These receptors all come from a human donor with Susac syndrome.

This clonotype was seen a single time. The rearrangement links TRBV20-1 to TRBJ1-4; possible D gene TRBD1, 5 bases. The CDR3 totals 14 residues. Looked up from germline, CDR1 is DFQATT and CDR2 is SNEGSKA (reference sequence). V lost 3 bases, J lost 0 bases, and 8 bases lay in between. CDR3 coding DNA: TGCAGTGCTAGGCAGGACACAACTAATGAAAAACTGTTTTTT. This sequence encodes CSARQDTTNEKLFF.

This rearrangement joins TRBV29-1 to TRBJ1-2; the D gene is possibly TRBD1 (5 bases). V gave up 6 bases and J gave up 8 bases, with 13 bases separating them. The CDR3 consists of 11 residues. Germline lookup yields CDR1 SQVTM and CDR2 ANQGSEA. This CDR3 is CSVGEVGGYTF. CDR3 nucleotide sequence: TGCAGCGTGGGGGAAGTGGGGGGCTACACCTTC.

V and J are TRBV4-3 and TRBJ2-6; D assignment may be TRBD1 or TRBD2 (5 bases each). The CDR3 length is 16 residues. The V end lost 4 bases, the J end lost 0 bases, and 10 bases lay between the germline ends. CDR1 and CDR2 (germline): LGHNA, YSLEER. The CDR3 loop reads CASSRGRTSGANVLTF. CDR3 bases: TGCGCCAGCAGCCGGGGACGGACCTCTGGGGCCAACGTCCTGACTTTC.